This T cell receptor (beta chain) was retrieved from a study of human T cells and chemical hapten exposure. MiXCR, run by TCRdb on the RACE reads, gives a single entry per CDR3 protein. The sample has 35,000 to 50,000 distinct CDR3 sequences, more than 9% seen once. Regarding the study as a whole: The count of PT1 expanded TCRs correlated positively with patch test score.

The CDR3 has 15 residues. Germline lookup yields CDR1 SGHRS and CDR2 YFSETQ. Trimming took off 4 bases at V and 0 bases at J, with 13 bases between the two ends. Sample time point: pre-sensitization, week 0. Treatment meaning: therapeutic diphenylcyclopropenone sensitization with weekly scalp DPC. To note about this clonotype: Antigen specificity is unknown.

The receptor's source is a man aged 25 to 40 with alopecia areata. Some clones in this sample may be carry-over from other donors' samples. The V gene is TRBV5-1, the J gene TRBJ2-5, with no clear D. The sample here was whole blood, taken in connection with sensitization to the hapten diphenylcyclopropenone (DPC). The CDR3 loop is CASSVRPGYQETQYF. The CDR3 DNA follows: TGCGCCAGCAGCGTACGACCCGGGTACCAAGAGACCCAGTACTTC.